This T cell receptor (beta chain) was captured by sequencing in a study of cytomegalovirus exposure and HLA in healthy donors. Broader study findings: Presence/absence analyses supposed approximately even sequencing depth among donors.

Comment on this clone: Its specificity is not known.

Germline V gene lookup returns CDR1 SGHNT and CDR2 YENEEA. There are 14 residues in the CDR3. V shed 4 bases and J 5 bases; nucleotides not matched to a gene: 3. Vbeta (60) and Jbeta (13) primers were used in the PCR. Some clones are missing from TCRdb's copy, which holds only in-frame ones; the method was immunoSEQ multiplex PCR. Of roughly 180,000 clones in the sample, just under 80% are singletons; the top ten hold around 6.1%. The sequencing input was PBMCs. The V gene is TRBV11-3, the J gene TRBJ1-2, with 11 bases that match TRBD1. This receptor was identified in a woman between 25 and 40 years old in good health and CMV-seropositive. The CDR3 is CASSSRDRGYGYTF. As DNA, the CDR3 is TGTGCCAGCAGCTCAAGGGACAGGGGGTATGGCTACACCTTC.